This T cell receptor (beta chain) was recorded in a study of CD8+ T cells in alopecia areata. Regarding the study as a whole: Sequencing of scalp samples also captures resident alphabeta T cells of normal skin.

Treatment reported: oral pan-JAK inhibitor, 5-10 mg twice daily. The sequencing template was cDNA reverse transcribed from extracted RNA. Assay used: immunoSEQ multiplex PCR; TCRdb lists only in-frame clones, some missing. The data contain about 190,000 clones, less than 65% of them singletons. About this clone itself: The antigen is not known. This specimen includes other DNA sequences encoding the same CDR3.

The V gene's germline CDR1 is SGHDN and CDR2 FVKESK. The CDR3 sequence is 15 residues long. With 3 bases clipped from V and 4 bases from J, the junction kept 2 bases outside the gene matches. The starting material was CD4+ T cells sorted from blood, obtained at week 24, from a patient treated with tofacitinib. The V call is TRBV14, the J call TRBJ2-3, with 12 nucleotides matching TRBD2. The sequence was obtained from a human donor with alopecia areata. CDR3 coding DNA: TGTGCCAGCAGCCAGCGGACTAGCGGGGCAGATACGCAGTATTTT. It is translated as CASSQRTSGADTQYF.